This T cell receptor beta chain originates from a study of glioma-infiltrating T cells after dendritic cell vaccination. Study-level background: Glioblastoma patients came from Phase I and II dendritic cell vaccination trials. The vaccine used monocyte-derived dendritic cells pulsed overnight with autologous tumor lysate.

The junction had 11 bases not matched to a gene; V was cut back by 4 bases and J by 7 bases. The germline V gene encodes CDR1 SGHDT and CDR2 YYEEEE. The CDR3 is 16 residues long. Input was 2 ug genomic DNA, or all available if less. The PCR used 60 V beta and 13 J beta primers. Profiling relied on immunoSEQ multiplex PCR, and the TCRdb table lists in-frame clones only, not all of them. The sample has about 90,000 clones, over 75% seen once; the top ten hold over 2.5%. The J gene is TRBJ2-1, the V gene TRBV5-6, with TRBD2 identical over 10 bases. Here the sequenced sample was blood, taken before dendritic cell vaccination. The clonotype originates from a human donor with glioblastoma. In nucleotides, the CDR3 is TGTGCCAGCAGCCTGTTGGGACTAGCGAATGGGAATGAGCAGTTCTTC. Protein product: CASSLLGLANGNEQFF.